These T cell receptor beta chains were read from a single sample in a study of T cell responses to AZD1222 COVID-19 vaccine. The assay was immunoSEQ multiplex PCR, and TCRdb's table has in-frame clones only and misses some. The data show some 150,000 clones, with approximately 90% seen just once and over 1.5% held by the top ten. The specimen was peripheral blood, collected on day 0 of AZD1222 vaccination. The receptors come from an adult in good health. CDR3s include the opening cysteine and the closing phenylalanine or tryptophan. Fields, in order: CDR3 length, V gene, clone size, J gene, D gene, CDR3 DNA, CDR3 protein. A D gene is named only where the DNA matches it firmly. Clone size appears in some rows only: once, few, many, or a class for an expanded clone.

len: 15
v_gene: TRBV25-1
abundance: few
j_gene: TRBJ2-2
d_gene: TRBD1
CDR3nt: TGTGCCAGCAGTGAAGGGGACAGGGACACCGGGGAGCTGTTTTTT
CDR3aa: CASSEGDRDTGELFF

len: 12
v_gene: TRBV7-9
abundance: .
j_gene: TRBJ1-5
d_gene: .
CDR3nt: TGTGCCAGCAGCTCCAACAATCAGCCCCAGCATTTT
CDR3aa: CASSSNNQPQHF

len: 13
v_gene: TRBV28
abundance: .
j_gene: TRBJ1-2
d_gene: .
CDR3nt: TGTGCCAGCACCTCACGGTCCCCGCTTGGCTACACCTTC
CDR3aa: CASTSRSPLGYTF

len: 13
v_gene: TRBV12-3/TRBV12-4
abundance: .
j_gene: TRBJ1-6
d_gene: .
CDR3nt: TGTGCCAGCAGTTTAGGTCGCGATTCACCCCTCCACTTT
CDR3aa: CASSLGRDSPLHF

len: 13
v_gene: TRBV28
abundance: .
j_gene: TRBJ2-7
d_gene: TRBD1
CDR3nt: TGTGCCAGCAGGAGGACAGGGTACTACGAGCAGTACTTC
CDR3aa: CASRRTGYYEQYF

len: 15
v_gene: TRBV5-4
abundance: .
j_gene: TRBJ2-1
d_gene: TRBD2
CDR3nt: TGTGCCAGCAGCTTGGGGCTAGCGGGAGAGAATGAGCAGTTCTTC
CDR3aa: CASSLGLAGENEQFF

len: 16
v_gene: TRBV28
abundance: once
j_gene: TRBJ1-2
d_gene: TRBD1
CDR3nt: TGTGCCAGCAGTCCAGCCGGGACAGGGGTTAACTATGGCTACACCTTC
CDR3aa: CASSPAGTGVNYGYTF

len: 17
v_gene: TRBV4-1
abundance: .
j_gene: TRBJ1-5
d_gene: .
CDR3nt: TGCGCCAGCAGCCAAACCACAGGGATGGGTAGCAATCAGCCCCAGCATTTT
CDR3aa: CASSQTTGMGSNQPQHF

len: 15
v_gene: TRBV5-6
abundance: .
j_gene: TRBJ1-4
d_gene: TRBD1
CDR3nt: TGTGCCAGCAGCCCAACAGGGGCAACTAATGAAAAACTGTTTTTT
CDR3aa: CASSPTGATNEKLFF

len: 14
v_gene: TRBV2
abundance: .
j_gene: TRBJ2-2
d_gene: .
CDR3nt: TGTGCCAGCAGTAGGGAAAGGGGGACCGGGGAGCTGTTTTTT
CDR3aa: CASSRERGTGELFF

len: 15
v_gene: TRBV28
abundance: .
j_gene: TRBJ2-1
d_gene: TRBD2
CDR3nt: TGTGCCAGCAGATCGGGACTAGCGAAATACAATGAGCAGTTCTTC
CDR3aa: CASRSGLAKYNEQFF

len: 12
v_gene: TRBV5-1
abundance: .
j_gene: TRBJ2-1
d_gene: .
CDR3nt: TGCGCCAGCCATCCATCCAACAATGAGCAGTTCTTC
CDR3aa: CASHPSNNEQFF

len: 15
v_gene: TRBV7-2
abundance: .
j_gene: TRBJ1-2
d_gene: .
CDR3nt: TGTGCCAGCAGTGCGGCGAGGGCGATTAACTATGGCTACACCTTC
CDR3aa: CASSAARAINYGYTF

len: 14
v_gene: TRBV2
abundance: .
j_gene: TRBJ2-7
d_gene: .
CDR3nt: TGTGCCAGCTTACGGCTACAGTTCTCCTACGAGCAGTACTTC
CDR3aa: CASLRLQFSYEQYF

len: 13
v_gene: TRBV12-3/TRBV12-4
abundance: .
j_gene: TRBJ2-1
d_gene: .
CDR3nt: TGTGCCAGCAGTTTCAACCGGGACACAGAGCAGTTCTTC
CDR3aa: CASSFNRDTEQFF

len: 14
v_gene: TRBV9
abundance: .
j_gene: TRBJ2-7
d_gene: TRBD2
CDR3nt: TGTGCCAGCAGCTTTTCTAGCGGGAGTTACGAGCAGTACTTC
CDR3aa: CASSFSSGSYEQYF

len: 14
v_gene: TRBV28
abundance: .
j_gene: TRBJ1-4
d_gene: .
CDR3nt: TGTGCCAGCAGTTCACGAAAAAGGGGTGAAAAACTGTTTTTT
CDR3aa: CASSSRKRGEKLFF

len: 12
v_gene: TRBV28
abundance: once
j_gene: TRBJ1-2
d_gene: .
CDR3nt: TGTGCCAGCAGTCAGCCCCTCTATGGCTACACCTTC
CDR3aa: CASSQPLYGYTF

len: 16
v_gene: TRBV28
abundance: .
j_gene: TRBJ2-1
d_gene: TRBD2
CDR3nt: TGTGCCAGCCTGGGACTAGCGGGAGGATACTACAATGAGCAGTTCTTC
CDR3aa: CASLGLAGGYYNEQFF

len: 15
v_gene: TRBV10-3
abundance: .
j_gene: TRBJ2-7
d_gene: TRBD2
CDR3nt: TGTGCCATCAGTCCTACTAGCGGGACTCCCTACGAGCAGTACTTC
CDR3aa: CAISPTSGTPYEQYF

len: 17
v_gene: TRBV11-2
abundance: .
j_gene: TRBJ2-6
d_gene: .
CDR3nt: TGTGCCAGCCGAGCTTTATATAGAATCTCTGGGGCCAACGTCCTGACTTTC
CDR3aa: CASRALYRISGANVLTF

len: 11
v_gene: TRBV15
abundance: .
j_gene: TRBJ1-4
d_gene: .
CDR3nt: TGTGCCACCAGCACTAATGAAAAACTGTTTTTT
CDR3aa: CATSTNEKLFF

len: 15
v_gene: TRBV6-5
abundance: .
j_gene: TRBJ2-5
d_gene: TRBD2
CDR3nt: TGTGCCAGCAGCCGAAAGCGGGAAAAACAAGAGACCCAGTACTTC
CDR3aa: CASSRKREKQETQYF

len: 16
v_gene: TRBV18
abundance: .
j_gene: TRBJ2-7
d_gene: .
CDR3nt: TGTGCCAGCTCACCACCTGAGGGGGGGCGCATTTCCGAGCAGTACTTC
CDR3aa: CASSPPEGGRISEQYF

len: 15
v_gene: TRBV11-3
abundance: .
j_gene: TRBJ2-1
d_gene: .
CDR3nt: TGTGCCAGCAGCTTAGGGCTCCAACCACACAATGAGCAGTTCTTC
CDR3aa: CASSLGLQPHNEQFF

len: 15
v_gene: TRBV9
abundance: .
j_gene: TRBJ2-5
d_gene: .
CDR3nt: TGTGCCAGCAGCGTAGAGGTGGACATAGGAGAGACCCAGTACTTC
CDR3aa: CASSVEVDIGETQYF

len: 17
v_gene: TRBV3-1/TRBV3-2
abundance: .
j_gene: TRBJ1-1
d_gene: TRBD1
CDR3nt: TGTGCCAGCAGCCAAGGTGTTTCGACAGGGGGCATGACTGAAGCTTTCTTT
CDR3aa: CASSQGVSTGGMTEAFF

len: 14
v_gene: TRBV18
abundance: .
j_gene: TRBJ1-1
d_gene: .
CDR3nt: TGTGCCAGCTCTCCAATTAAAGGCGGCACTGAAGCTTTCTTT
CDR3aa: CASSPIKGGTEAFF

len: 14
v_gene: TRBV2
abundance: .
j_gene: TRBJ1-1
d_gene: TRBD1
CDR3nt: TGTGCCAGCAATCCGGGACAGACGAACACTGAAGCTTTCTTT
CDR3aa: CASNPGQTNTEAFF

len: 16
v_gene: TRBV27
abundance: once
j_gene: TRBJ2-7
d_gene: .
CDR3nt: TGTGCCAGCAGTTTCTCGGAACAGCTCAGTAGCTACGAGCAGTACTTC
CDR3aa: CASSFSEQLSSYEQYF

len: 17
v_gene: TRBV6-1
abundance: .
j_gene: TRBJ1-2
d_gene: .
CDR3nt: TGTGCCAGCAGTGATCCAGAGGGCCCGAGAATCAGTTATGGCTACACCTTC
CDR3aa: CASSDPEGPRISYGYTF

len: 11
v_gene: TRBV12-3/TRBV12-4
abundance: .
j_gene: TRBJ2-7
d_gene: .
CDR3nt: TGTGCCTGCGCTTCCGGTTACGAGCAGTACTTC
CDR3aa: CACASGYEQYF

len: 14
v_gene: TRBV3-1/TRBV3-2
abundance: .
j_gene: TRBJ1-6
d_gene: .
CDR3nt: TGTGCCAGCAGCCAAATTACCGGCAATTCACCCCTCCACTTT
CDR3aa: CASSQITGNSPLHF

len: 14
v_gene: TRBV27
abundance: once
j_gene: TRBJ2-7
d_gene: .
CDR3nt: TGTGCCAGCAGTCGACAAACAGGGCCCTACGAGCAGTACTTC
CDR3aa: CASSRQTGPYEQYF

len: 14
v_gene: TRBV28
abundance: .
j_gene: TRBJ1-4
d_gene: TRBD1
CDR3nt: TGTGCCAGCAATCCGGGCACAGGGGTGGAAAAACTGTTTTTT
CDR3aa: CASNPGTGVEKLFF

len: 19
v_gene: TRBV3-1/TRBV3-2
abundance: .
j_gene: TRBJ2-1
d_gene: TRBD2
CDR3nt: TGTGCCAGCAGCCAAGGCAGCGGGGGATTCTCGAGCTCCTACAATGAGCAGTTCTTC
CDR3aa: CASSQGSGGFSSSYNEQFF

len: 15
v_gene: TRBV6-5
abundance: .
j_gene: TRBJ1-2
d_gene: .
CDR3nt: TGTGCCAGCAGTTACTTGGACGCCCGCGGCTATGGCTACACCTTC
CDR3aa: CASSYLDARGYGYTF

len: 15
v_gene: TRBV11-2
abundance: .
j_gene: TRBJ2-1
d_gene: TRBD2
CDR3nt: TGTGCCAGCAGCGCCGGGACTAGCGGATACAATGAGCAGTTCTTC
CDR3aa: CASSAGTSGYNEQFF

len: 16
v_gene: TRBV6-1
abundance: .
j_gene: TRBJ2-7
d_gene: TRBD1
CDR3nt: TGTGCCAGCAGTGAAGTTGGGACAGGGAAAACCTACGAGCAGTACTTC
CDR3aa: CASSEVGTGKTYEQYF

len: 17
v_gene: TRBV19
abundance: .
j_gene: TRBJ2-3
d_gene: TRBD2
CDR3nt: TGTGCCAGTAGTACTCTAACTAGCGGAGATAGCACAGATACGCAGTATTTT
CDR3aa: CASSTLTSGDSTDTQYF

len: 13
v_gene: TRBV5-4
abundance: .
j_gene: TRBJ2-1
d_gene: .
CDR3nt: TGTGCCAGCAGCTTCGTTAGCGTTGATGAGCAGTTCTTC
CDR3aa: CASSFVSVDEQFF

len: 12
v_gene: TRBV29-1
abundance: .
j_gene: TRBJ2-3
d_gene: .
CDR3nt: TGCAGCATCCGGGAGTACACAGATACGCAGTATTTT
CDR3aa: CSIREYTDTQYF

len: 13
v_gene: TRBV27
abundance: .
j_gene: TRBJ2-7
d_gene: .
CDR3nt: TGTGCCAGCAGTTTCCGGGAAAACTACGAGCAGTACTTC
CDR3aa: CASSFRENYEQYF

len: 15
v_gene: TRBV9
abundance: once
j_gene: TRBJ2-1
d_gene: .
CDR3nt: TGTGCCAGCAGTGTAACAGGAGTCTCCTACAATGAGCAGTTCTTC
CDR3aa: CASSVTGVSYNEQFF

len: 17
v_gene: TRBV4-3
abundance: medium-sized
j_gene: TRBJ2-1
d_gene: TRBD2
CDR3nt: TGCGCCAGCAGCCAAGACCCCCGGACTAGCCCCTACAATGAGCAGTTCTTC
CDR3aa: CASSQDPRTSPYNEQFF

len: 15
v_gene: TRBV5-4
abundance: .
j_gene: TRBJ1-2
d_gene: TRBD1
CDR3nt: TGTGCCAGCAGCGCCCAGGGGGCTGTCGGCTATGGCTACACCTTC
CDR3aa: CASSAQGAVGYGYTF

len: 16
v_gene: TRBV9
abundance: .
j_gene: TRBJ2-1
d_gene: .
CDR3nt: TGTGCCAGCAGCACCACACCAGTGCGGGGAGGCAATGAGCAGTTCTTC
CDR3aa: CASSTTPVRGGNEQFF

len: 12
v_gene: TRBV6-2/TRBV6-3
abundance: .
j_gene: TRBJ1-1
d_gene: .
CDR3nt: TGTGCCAGCAGTTACACGAAGGGGACGGCTTTCTTT
CDR3aa: CASSYTKGTAFF

len: 17
v_gene: TRBV20-1
abundance: .
j_gene: TRBJ2-1
d_gene: .
CDR3nt: TGCAGTGCTAGTGAAGACAGTCGGGTTGTGGCGTACAATGAGCAGTTCTTC
CDR3aa: CSASEDSRVVAYNEQFF

len: 15
v_gene: TRBV7-3
abundance: .
j_gene: TRBJ2-2
d_gene: .
CDR3nt: TGTGCCAGCAGCTTAAGCGGTAGCCTTGGCGGGGAGCTGTTTTTT
CDR3aa: CASSLSGSLGGELFF

len: 16
v_gene: TRBV4-1
abundance: .
j_gene: TRBJ2-7
d_gene: TRBD2
CDR3nt: TGCGCCAGCAGCCAAGATCTAGCGGGAGTTGGCTACGAGCAGTACTTC
CDR3aa: CASSQDLAGVGYEQYF

len: 17
v_gene: TRBV7-8
abundance: once
j_gene: TRBJ1-2
d_gene: .
CDR3nt: TGTGCCAGCAGCCTAGTCAGACAGCAATCCCCTAACTATGGCTACACCTTC
CDR3aa: CASSLVRQQSPNYGYTF

len: 13
v_gene: TRBV6-5
abundance: .
j_gene: TRBJ1-1
d_gene: .
CDR3nt: TGTGCCAGCAGTATTTACAGGGACACTGAAGCTTTCTTT
CDR3aa: CASSIYRDTEAFF